The 27 T cell receptor beta chains listed next were all sequenced from one sample in a study of cytomegalovirus exposure and HLA in healthy donors. Amplification used 60 Vbeta primers and 13 Jbeta primers. Repertoires were generated with immunoSEQ multiplex PCR, while TCRdb's copy carries only in-frame clones and drops some. Counted here are roughly 120,000 clones, roughly three fifths occurring once; the ten biggest clones make up roughly 10%. Sequenced material: PBMCs. Every receptor here comes from a woman in her 40s in good health and CMV-seropositive.

This clone was seen only once. The gene calls are TRBV6-5 and TRBJ2-7, with 8 bases fitting TRBD2. Germline CDR1 and CDR2: MNHEY and SVGAGI. V lost 6 bases to trimming and J lost 2 bases; unmatched junction nucleotides: 6. This CDR3 is 14 amino acids long. DNA for the CDR3: TGTGCCAGCAGCAGAGTTAGCGGGGCCTACGAGCAGTACTTC. As protein: CASSRVSGAYEQYF.

V and J are TRBV6-1 and TRBJ2-7; perhaps TRBD1 as D (6 bases). Germline V CDR1 and CDR2: MNHNS, SASEGT. The CDR3 consists of 13 residues. V was clipped by 4 bases and J by 5 bases, with 12 bases between them. In DNA, the CDR3 is TGTGCCAGCAGTGGGAACAGGGACCACGAGCAGTACTTC. Protein sequence: CASSGNRDHEQYF.

The chain uses TRBV18 and TRBJ2-7, with a tentative D call TRBD1 (6 bases). V shed 3 bases and J shed 1 base, with 16 bases lying between them. CDR1 KGHSH and CDR2 LQKENI come from the germline V gene. The length of the CDR3 is 16 residues. The CDR3 region is CASSPTGTQGSYEQYF. The CDR3 DNA reads as TGTGCCAGCTCACCCACCGGGACACAGGGTTCCTACGAGCAGTACTTC.

This rearrangement joins TRBV4-3 to TRBJ2-7, with D possibly TRBD2 on 6 matching bases. Trimming cost V 6 bases and J 4 bases, with 19 bases left between them. Germline values: CDR1 LGHNA, CDR2 YSLEER. The CDR3 sequence is 15 residues long. CDR3 amino acids: CASRRASDGVYEQYF. DNA of the CDR3: TGCGCCAGCAGGAGAGCTAGCGATGGGGTGTACGAGCAGTACTTC.

J is TRBJ2-5 and V is TRBV7-6; TRBD2 matches at 11 bases. In germline, CDR1 is SGHVS, CDR2 FNYEAQ. J lost 2 bases, V lost 3 bases, and 2 bases had no gene match. This CDR3 is built from 15 residues. Written as DNA, the CDR3 is TGTGCCAGCAGCTTCATAGCGGGAGGGCAAGAGACCCAGTACTTC. The encoded protein is CASSFIAGGQETQYF.

The chain employs TRBV7-9 and TRBJ1-1; D not certain. The CDR3 is made up of 17 amino acids. Between the trimmed V and J ends, which lost 6 bases and 1 base, there was a span of 21 bases. Germline V lookup: CDR1 SEHNR, CDR2 FQNEAQ (reference sequence). The CDR3 sequence is CASRGTALILGNTEAFF. CDR3 coding DNA: TGTGCCAGCAGGGGCACGGCCTTAATCTTAGGGAACACTGAAGCTTTCTTT. Full variable domain (missing parts from reference TRBV7-9 and TRBJ1-1): DTGVSQNPRHKITKRGQNVTFRCDPISEHNRLYWYRQTLGQGPEFLTYFQNEAQLEKSRLLSDRFSAERPKGSFSTLEIQRTEQGDSAMYLCASRGTALILGNTEAFFGQGTRLTVV.

This chain uses TRBV29-1 with TRBJ2-2, with 9 bases lining up with TRBD1. The CDR3 is made up of 16 amino acids. J was trimmed by 1 base and V by 8 bases; bases with no gene match: 11. Germline V gene sequence: CDR1 SQVTM, CDR2 ANQGSEA. The CDR3 coding sequence is TGCAGCATCTCTCCTCCGGGACAGGGGAACACCGGGGAGCTGTTTTTT. Its protein is CSISPPGQGNTGELFF.

Remarks on this clone: Other DNA sequences in this sample translate to the same CDR3. The V gene is TRBV27, the J gene TRBJ2-1; 11 nucleotides match TRBD1. This CDR3 has 17 residues. CDR1 and CDR2 (germline): MNHEY, SMNVEV (reference sequence). Unmatched junction bases numbered 7, after V lost 5 bases and J lost 1 base. CDR3 nucleotides: TGTGCCAGCAGTCTACGATGGGACAGGGGGTCCTACAATGAGCAGTTCTTC. Residues: CASSLRWDRGSYNEQFF.

The CDR3 sequence: CASSGGVETQYF. The CDR3 DNA is TGTGCCAGTTCAGGAGGGGTGGAGACCCAGTACTTC. V and J are TRBV7-6 and TRBJ2-5; D might be TRBD2 (6 bases). Germline V gives CDR1 SGHVS, CDR2 FNYEAQ. CDR3 length equals 12 residues. V was pared by 9 bases and J by 5 bases, with 13 bases between.

The V gene is TRBV27, the J gene TRBJ2-5, with D uncertain. The CDR3 extends over 13 amino acids. Germline V gene data show CDR1 as MNHEY and CDR2 as SMNVEV (reference sequence). Trimming stripped 4 bases from V and 1 base from J, with 7 bases between. In DNA, the CDR3 is TGTGCCAGCAGTTGGGCCAGCCAAGAGACCCAGTACTTC. Protein sequence: CASSWASQETQYF.

This clone was detected a few times. The rearrangement joins TRBV19 to TRBJ2-7; 9 bases map to TRBD1. This CDR3 is 14 amino acids long. Looked up from germline, CDR1 is LNHDA and CDR2 is SQIVND (reference sequence). V dropped 3 bases and J dropped 6; count of bases not matched to a gene: 6. The CDR3 region has the DNA TGTGCCAGTAGTATGCCCAAGACAGGGGGCGAGCAGTACTTC. Its translation is CASSMPKTGGEQYF.

In its sample, this clone was seen a few times. The chain recombines TRBV27 with TRBJ2-7; weak D call: TRBD1 (6 bases). The CDR3 is made up of 14 amino acids. Trimming took off 5 bases at V and 0 bases at J, with 11 bases between the two ends. CDR1 and CDR2 (germline): MNHEY, SMNVEV (reference sequence). The CDR3 spells CASSLRDTSYEQYF. The CDR3 bases are TGTGCCAGCAGTCTCCGGGACACCTCCTACGAGCAGTACTTC.

This chain connects TRBV4-3 to TRBJ1-1; no firm D call. Trimming removed 1 base at V and 4 bases at J, with 19 bases between. The CDR3 has 17 residues. Per the germline V gene, CDR1 is LGHNA and CDR2 is YSLEER. CDR3 in DNA: TGCGCCAGCAGCCAAGGGGTGGGCAAACTGGCGGGCACTGAAGCTTTCTTT. Amino acid sequence: CASSQGVGKLAGTEAFF.

This sequence joins TRBV6-5 and TRBJ2-1; no definite D call. There are 13 residues in the CDR3. Germline-derived CDR1 and CDR2 are MNHEY and SVGAGI. Trimming took 6 bases from V and 4 from J, leaving 10 bases between them. CDR3 DNA sequence: TGTGCCAGCAGCCCTCTCCGTTACAATGAGCAGTTCTTC. This codes for CASSPLRYNEQFF.

The chain employs TRBV5-1 and TRBJ2-7, with 9 bases aligning to TRBD1. This CDR3 region has 14 residues. V lost 4 bases and J lost 6; bases outside the gene matches: 8. The germline CDR1 and CDR2 sequences are SGHRS and YFSETQ. CDR3 in amino acids: CASSDTGGEFEQYF. The CDR3 DNA follows: TGCGCCAGCAGCGATACAGGGGGCGAATTCGAGCAGTACTTC.

The chain is built from TRBV7-9 and TRBJ1-2, with D uncertain. Germline values: CDR1 SEHNR, CDR2 FQNEAQ (reference sequence). V lost 5 bases and J lost 4, with 14 bases in between. The CDR3 has 14 amino acids. The CDR3 region has the DNA TGTGCCAGCAGCCCGGAGGGAGGAATCTATGGCTACACCTTC. Translated: CASSPEGGIYGYTF.

V usage is TRBV7-9 and J usage is TRBJ2-7, with D possibly matching TRBD2 (5 bases). Germline V gene lookup returns CDR1 SEHNR and CDR2 FQNEAQ (reference sequence). This CDR3 contains 12 residues. Trimming stripped 5 bases from V and 7 bases from J, with 12 bases between. CDR3 loop: CASSLRGQEQYF. The CDR3 DNA sequence: TGTGCCAGCAGCCTGCGAGGGCAAGAGCAGTACTTC.

This clone has just one count. This chain links TRBV5-6 with TRBJ2-1, with 12 bases aligning to TRBD2. CDR3 length equals 14 residues. Trimming at V came to 3 bases and at J to 5 bases, leaving 0 bases not matched to a gene. Germline-derived CDR1 and CDR2 are SGHDT and YYEEEE. CDR3 region: CASSWTSGDNEQFF. CDR3 sequence (DNA): TGTGCCAGCAGCTGGACTAGCGGGGACAATGAGCAGTTCTTC.

The rearrangement uses TRBV5-1 and TRBJ1-1; no reliable D call. This CDR3 comprises 16 residues. Germline loops: CDR1 SGHRS, CDR2 YFSETQ. Trimming removed 0 bases from V and 2 bases from J, with 14 bases in between. The CDR3 sequence is CASSLEPAARNTEAFF. The CDR3 region has the DNA TGCGCCAGCAGCTTGGAACCAGCGGCTCGTAACACTGAAGCTTTCTTT. Supplemented by reference TRBV5-1 and TRBJ1-1, the full variable domain reads KAGVTQTPRYLIKTRGQQVTLSCSPISGHRSVSWYQQTPGQGLQFLFEYFSETQRNKGNFPGRFSGRQFSNSRSEMNVSTLELGDSALYLCASSLEPAARNTEAFFGQGTRLTVV.

The chain couples TRBV30 to TRBJ2-3, with 9 bases identical to TRBD2. Germline values: CDR1 GTSNPN, CDR2 SVGIG (reference sequence). V was clipped by 2 bases and J by 3 bases; unmatched bases: 15. The length of the CDR3 is 18 residues. The CDR3 DNA reads as TGTGCCTGGAGTATTATCCGGGGGCGGGAGGGATTTACAGATACGCAGTATTTT. Its protein is CAWSIIRGREGFTDTQYF.

This clone was detected only a few times. The chain uses TRBV2 and TRBJ1-5; D not resolved. Germline CDR1 is SNHLY and CDR2 is FYNNEI. This CDR3 spans 18 amino acids. V was trimmed by 1 base and J by 8 bases, leaving 24 bases between them. CDR3 in DNA: TGTGCCAGCAGTGAAGACTTACACTTCCCCTGGATCGGAGAGCCCCAGCATTTT. Translating gives CASSEDLHFPWIGEPQHF. The full variable domain, completed using reference TRBV2 and TRBJ1-5, is EPEVTQTPSHQVTQMGQEVILRCVPISNHLYFYWYRQILGQKVEFLVSFYNNEISEKSEIFDDQFSVERPDGSNFTLKIRSTKLEDSAMYFCASSEDLHFPWIGEPQHFGDGTRLSIL.

The chain joins TRBV9 to TRBJ2-2; 10 nucleotides line up with TRBD2. There are 18 residues in the CDR3. The trim removed 0 bases at V and 5 bases at J, leaving 10 bases unmatched. The V gene's germline CDR1 is SGDLS and CDR2 YYNGEE. The CDR3 DNA follows: TGTGCCAGCAGCGTAGAGGGGCTAGCGGGAGTGCAGACCGGGGAGCTGTTTTTT. Translation gives CASSVEGLAGVQTGELFF.

The chain links TRBV30 to TRBJ1-3; D remains unclear. Germline V gene data show CDR1 as GTSNPN and CDR2 as SVGIG (reference sequence). The CDR3 contains 16 residues. Trimming stripped 0 bases from V and 8 bases from J, with 20 bases between. The CDR3 DNA reads as TGTGCCTGGAGTGTACTGCGAGGAATAATACCCTACACCATATATTTT. As protein: CAWSVLRGIIPYTIYF.

This clone was seen just once. J is TRBJ2-1 and V is TRBV29-1; D might be TRBD2 (6 bases). The V end lost 1 base, the J end lost 7 bases, and 14 bases lay between the germline ends. The CDR3 covers 14 residues. CDR1 is SQVTM and CDR2 is ANQGSEA in the germline V gene. The chain's CDR3 is CSVEGPGSWNEQFF. The CDR3 bases are TGCAGCGTTGAAGGGCCCGGGAGTTGGAATGAGCAGTTCTTC.

The table lists this clone with a few counts. The rearrangement joins TRBV27 to TRBJ2-2; 7 bases are shared with TRBD2. In germline, CDR1 is MNHEY, CDR2 SMNVEV (reference sequence). The CDR3 contains 16 residues. V dropped 3 bases and J dropped 5; count of bases not matched to a gene: 9. DNA of the CDR3: TGTGCCAGCAGTTTGGTGGCGGGAGTGAGAACCGGGGAGCTGTTTTTT. This codes for CASSLVAGVRTGELFF.

This chain connects TRBV5-1 to TRBJ2-7; 7 bases fit TRBD1. Unmatched junction bases numbered 5, after V lost 1 base and J lost 4 bases. The CDR3 runs to 14 residues. Germline loops: CDR1 SGHRS, CDR2 YFSETQ. The CDR3 reads CASSLSAGGYEQYF. CDR3 nucleotide sequence: TGCGCCAGCAGCTTGTCGGCAGGGGGTTACGAGCAGTACTTC.

This chain connects TRBV7-3 to TRBJ2-5; 13 bases map to TRBD2. Germline V gene lookup returns CDR1 SGHTA and CDR2 FQGTGA. V was clipped by 4 bases and J by 5 bases; unmatched bases: 7. This CDR3 region has 16 residues. The chain's CDR3 is CASSSRTSGSVETQYF. The CDR3 DNA is TGTGCCAGCAGCTCTAGGACTAGCGGGAGTGTGGAGACCCAGTACTTC.